These 25 T cell receptor beta chains came from one sample sequenced in a study of cytomegalovirus exposure and HLA in healthy donors (dated by TCRdb to 2017 to 2019). Library construction relied on the immunoSEQ multiplex PCR assay. The multiplex PCR relied on a mix of 60 forward primers for TCR Vbeta segments and 13 reverse primers for TCR Jbeta segments. This immuneACCESS table, as held by TCRdb, lists in-frame sequences with V and J called but not all clones. Of the missing ones, under half trace to an unresolved V gene in checked studies; the others have no known cause. Within this sample are about 100,000 clones, with about 76% of them counted one time only. The ten most abundant clones make up approximately 6.4% of the sample. The material sequenced was PBMCs. These receptor sequences come from a middle-aged man in good health and CMV-seropositive.

This clone was seen more than once but under ten times. V gene TRBV2 combines with J gene TRBJ2-3; TRBD1 is a possible D gene (5 bases). This CDR3 has 16 amino acids. Germline V lookup: CDR1 SNHLY, CDR2 FYNNEI. Trimming removed 8 bases at V and 0 bases at J, with 18 bases between. CDR3 DNA: TGTGCCAGCGGCCCTCAAAGAGCAGGGAGCACAGATACGCAGTATTTT. Its protein product is CASGPQRAGSTDTQYF.

The chain couples TRBV4-1 to TRBJ2-5; TRBD1 aligns across 12 bases. V gave up 0 bases and J gave up 5 bases; unmatched junction bases: 7. The CDR3 runs 17 residues. Germline loops: CDR1 MGHRA, CDR2 YSYEKL. The CDR3 bases are TGCGCCAGCAGCCAAGAATATTCGGGGACAGGGGGCGAGACCCAGTACTTC. Residues: CASSQEYSGTGGETQYF.

The chain uses TRBV5-6 and TRBJ2-7, with TRBD2 as a possible D gene (6 bases). The V gene lost 2 bases and the J gene lost 5 bases, with 17 bases spanning the gap. This CDR3 comprises 15 residues. Per germline, CDR1 SGHDT and CDR2 YYEEEE. The CDR3 DNA reads TGTGCCAGCAGCTTAGGCGGGGATCCCGGGGACGAGCAGTACTTC. Its protein product is CASSLGGDPGDEQYF. Variable domain in full (rest from reference TRBV5-6 and TRBJ2-7): DAGVTQSPTHLIKTRGQQVTLRCSPKSGHDTVSWYQQALGQGPQFIFQYYEEEERQRGNFPDRFSGHQFPNYSSELNVNALLLGDSALYLCASSLGGDPGDEQYFGPGTRLTVT.

The sample holds a few counts of this clone. The V and J genes are TRBV6-5 and TRBJ1-1; 7 bases align to TRBD1. The V segment lost 2 bases and the J segment 9 bases; nucleotides outside the gene matches: 6. The CDR3 is 13 amino acids. Germline V gene data show CDR1 as MNHEY and CDR2 as SVGAGI. The CDR3 region has the DNA TGTGCCAGCAGTTACCGACAGGGCCGGCAAGCTTTCTTT. This translates into CASSYRQGRQAFF.

This chain uses TRBV5-6 with TRBJ2-1; 7 nucleotides align to TRBD1. This CDR3 is built from 15 residues. V dropped 5 bases and J dropped 2; count of bases not matched to a gene: 7. The germline V gene encodes CDR1 SGHDT and CDR2 YYEEEE. CDR3 residues: CASSVTGRTYNEQFF. The DNA of the CDR3 is TGTGCCAGCAGTGTGACAGGGCGGACCTACAATGAGCAGTTCTTC. The whole variable domain, filled in from reference TRBV5-6 and TRBJ2-1, reads DAGVTQSPTHLIKTRGQQVTLRCSPKSGHDTVSWYQQALGQGPQFIFQYYEEEERQRGNFPDRFSGHQFPNYSSELNVNALLLGDSALYLCASSVTGRTYNEQFFGPGTRLTVL.

The V gene is TRBV14, the J gene TRBJ1-1; D is perhaps TRBD1 (6 bases). V was clipped by 3 bases and J by 1 base, with 9 bases between them. The germline V gene has CDR1 SGHDN and CDR2 FVKESK. This CDR3 comprises 14 residues. CDR3 amino acids: CASSHSQGNTEAFF. CDR3 DNA: TGTGCCAGCAGCCATTCACAGGGGAACACTGAAGCTTTCTTT.

A note on this clone: The junction departs from germline at one end; a sequencing error may be responsible. This sequence joins TRBV7-7 and TRBJ2-2; 7 positions agree with TRBD1. This CDR3 spans 16 amino acids. Germline V lookup: CDR1 SSHAT, CDR2 FNYEAQ (reference sequence). CDR3 DNA: TGTGCTAGCAGCAACATCGGGACAGCGAACACCGGGGAGCTGTTTTTT. Translated, it gives CASSNIGTANTGELFF. Looking up the rest from reference TRBV7-7 and TRBJ2-2 gives the full variable domain: GAGVSQSPRYKVTKRGQDVTLRCDPISSHATLYWYQQALGQGPEFLTYFNYEAQPDKSGLPSDRFSAERPEGSISTLTIQRTEQRDSAMYRCASSNIGTANTGELFFGEGSRLTVL.

The J gene is TRBJ2-1, the V gene TRBV2, with 8 bases matching TRBD1. The CDR3 spans 15 residues. CDR1 SNHLY and CDR2 FYNNEI come from the germline V gene. The trim removed 4 bases at V and 3 bases at J, leaving 5 bases unmatched. This CDR3 is CASSAGQGHYNEQFF. DNA for the CDR3: TGTGCCAGCAGTGCTGGACAGGGACACTACAATGAGCAGTTCTTC.

This chain joins TRBV7-9 and TRBJ1-1, with D tentatively TRBD1 (5 bases). The V end lost 0 bases, the J end lost 4 bases, and 12 bases lay between the germline ends. The germline V gene has CDR1 SEHNR and CDR2 FQNEAQ (reference sequence). The length of the CDR3 is 15 residues. CDR3 nucleotide sequence: TGTGCCAGCAGCTTAGCCCCTCAGGGCCGCACTGAAGCTTTCTTT. This translates into CASSLAPQGRTEAFF.

This clone appeared a few times. The chain combines TRBV2 with TRBJ2-2, with 8 bases fitting TRBD2. Germline V gives CDR1 SNHLY, CDR2 FYNNEI. J lost 4 bases, V lost 2 bases, and 6 bases had no gene match. This CDR3 region has 16 residues. The CDR3 DNA is TGTGCCAGCAGTGAACACGGGAGGGGAGGCACCGGGGAGCTGTTTTTT. As protein: CASSEHGRGGTGELFF. The full variable domain, with the rest looked up from reference TRBV2 and TRBJ2-2, is EPEVTQTPSHQVTQMGQEVILRCVPISNHLYFYWYRQILGQKVEFLVSFYNNEISEKSEIFDDQFSVERPDGSNFTLKIRSTKLEDSAMYFCASSEHGRGGTGELFFGEGSRLTVL.

J is TRBJ2-1 and V is TRBV5-8; 12 nucleotides line up with TRBD2. V lost 4 bases to trimming and J lost 6 bases; unmatched junction nucleotides: 5. The CDR3 length is 15 residues. Germline V lookup: CDR1 SGHTS, CDR2 YDEGEE. This chain's CDR3 is CASSLRTSGTNEQFF. The CDR3 DNA follows: TGTGCCAGCAGCCTCAGGACTAGCGGGACCAATGAGCAGTTCTTC.

The chain links TRBV10-1 to TRBJ2-1; D gene unclear. This CDR3 region has 14 residues. The germline V gene encodes CDR1 WNHNN and CDR2 SYGVQD (reference sequence). Trimming took 11 bases from V and 8 from J, leaving 22 bases between them. CDR3 sequence: CALKPSLRFDEQFF. The CDR3 coding sequence is TGCGCCCTGAAACCCAGTCTGAGGTTCGATGAGCAGTTCTTC.

The chain carries TRBV20-1 and TRBJ2-5; the match to TRBD1 covers 7 bases. Germline CDR1 is DFQATT and CDR2 is SNEGSKA (reference sequence). This CDR3 region has 9 residues. V lost 7 bases to trimming and J lost 11 bases; unmatched junction nucleotides: 4. The CDR3 protein is CSVGTEQYF. The CDR3 region has the DNA TGCAGTGTCGGGACAGAGCAGTACTTC.

The chain couples TRBV9 to TRBJ1-2; TRBD1 matches at 7 bases. The CDR3 totals 13 residues. CDR1 is SGDLS, CDR2 YYNGEE, per germline. With 4 bases clipped from V and 3 bases from J, the junction kept 3 bases outside the gene matches. CDR3 bases: TGTGCCAGCAGCTCTGGACAGGACTATGGCTACACCTTC. It codes for CASSSGQDYGYTF.

This clone showed up just once. This chain connects TRBV7-2 to TRBJ2-3; TRBD2 matches 14 bases. J gave up 0 bases and V 4 bases, and 6 bases lay outside the gene matches. Germline V gives CDR1 SGHTA, CDR2 FQGNSA. CDR3 size: 18 residues. The CDR3 coding sequence is TGTGCCAGCAGCTCGGGACTAGCGGGGGTCCACAGCACAGATACGCAGTATTTT. Translated: CASSSGLAGVHSTDTQYF. Variable domain in full (rest from reference TRBV7-2 and TRBJ2-3): GAGVSQSPSNKVTEKGKDVELRCDPISGHTALYWYRQSLGQGLEFLIYFQGNSAPDKSGLPSDRFSAERTGGSVSTLTIQRTQQEDSAVYLCASSSGLAGVHSTDTQYFGPGTRLTVL.

The chain joins TRBV28 to TRBJ2-7; 10 nucleotides line up with TRBD1. The germline V gene encodes CDR1 MDHEN and CDR2 SYDVKM. The CDR3 spans 16 residues. J lost 6 bases, V lost 2 bases, and 10 bases had no gene match. This chain's CDR3 is CASSLPPLTGGTEQYF. The CDR3, as DNA: TGTGCCAGCAGTTTACCCCCCCTGACAGGGGGCACCGAGCAGTACTTC.

V usage is TRBV18 and J usage is TRBJ2-7; D may be TRBD1 (5 bases). The V end lost 3 bases, the J end lost 2 bases, and 14 bases lay between the germline ends. The CDR3 length is 15 residues. Germline V gene sequence: CDR1 KGHSH, CDR2 LQKENI. The CDR3 DNA follows: TGTGCCAGCTCACCGGTAGGGGCGGACCCCTACGAGCAGTACTTC. Translating it yields CASSPVGADPYEQYF.

This clone was recorded a few times. The chain couples TRBV19 to TRBJ2-5, with D tentatively TRBD2 (6 bases). The J call may be wrong; the DNA end is better matched by TRBJ2-7. Germline CDR1 and CDR2: LNHDA and SQIVND (reference sequence). The CDR3 spans 16 residues. DNA of the CDR3: TGTGCCAGTAGTGCCGCCTTTTTAGGAGGGTCCTACGAGCAGTACTTC. Protein product: CASSAAFLGGSYEQYF.

The V call is TRBV5-4, the J call TRBJ2-3, with TRBD1 identical over 8 bases. After removal of 4 bases from V and 4 bases from J, the junction contained 8 bases not matched to a gene. CDR3 length: 15 amino acids. Germline CDR1 SGHNT, CDR2 YYREEE (reference sequence). CDR3 coding DNA: TGTGCCAGCAGCCCAACGCAGGGGGCCGCAGATACGCAGTATTTT. It codes for CASSPTQGAADTQYF.

The chain joins TRBV6-5 to TRBJ2-1; tentative D call: TRBD2 (5 bases). Germline loops: CDR1 MNHEY, CDR2 SVGAGI. Deletions cut 4 bases from V and 2 bases from J, with 15 bases between. The CDR3 runs to 16 residues. The CDR3 DNA sequence: TGTGCCAGCAGTTCCTCAAGCGGCGGGCCCTACAATGAGCAGTTCTTC. Its protein product is CASSSSSGGPYNEQFF.

The chain is built from TRBV5-4 and TRBJ1-6; 8 bases align to TRBD1. This CDR3 has 14 amino acids. CDR1 is SGHNT and CDR2 is YYREEE in the germline V gene (reference sequence). V shed 4 bases and J 9 bases; nucleotides not matched to a gene: 6. The CDR3 nucleotides read TGTGCCAGCAGCCAGGACAGGGCCCTTTCACCCCTCCACTTT. This translates into CASSQDRALSPLHF.

The chain has TRBV7-2 and TRBJ2-7, with 9 bases aligning to TRBD2. CDR1 SGHTA and CDR2 FQGNSA come from the germline V gene. The CDR3 loop spans 16 amino acids. V trimming: 7 bases; J trimming: 2 bases; junction bases outside the gene matches: 12. The DNA of the CDR3 is TGTGCCAGCACCTATGGGGGTAGCGGGAGCCCCTACGAGCAGTACTTC. Encoded protein: CASTYGGSGSPYEQYF.

For the CDR3, the DNA is TGTGCCAGCAGGTTCCAGGGCGACAGCTCCTACGAGCAGTACTTC. It yields the protein CASRFQGDSSYEQYF. This rearrangement joins TRBV6-6 to TRBJ2-7; weak D call: TRBD1 (5 bases). This CDR3 comprises 15 residues. Germline CDR1 and CDR2: MNHNY and SVGAGI (reference sequence). Between the trimmed V and J ends, which lost 6 bases and 0 bases, there was a span of 15 bases.

This sequence joins TRBV28 and TRBJ2-7, with D hard to call. CDR3 length: 14 residues. The V and J ends lost 6 bases and 1 base respectively, with 13 bases between them. Looked up from germline, CDR1 is MDHEN and CDR2 is SYDVKM. The CDR3 bases are TGTGCCAGCAGCAGAGGAACACCATCCTACGAGCAGTACTTC. Translating it yields CASSRGTPSYEQYF.

The gene calls are TRBV5-6 and TRBJ1-1, with D perhaps TRBD1 (5 bases). From germline, CDR1 is SGHDT and CDR2 YYEEEE. The V and J ends lost 1 base and 5 bases respectively, with 18 bases between them. The CDR3 is made up of 16 amino acids. The DNA for the CDR3 is TGTGCCAGCAGCTTGAGGACCTGGGGGGTAAGGACTGAAGCTTTCTTT. Amino acids: CASSLRTWGVRTEAFF.